This T cell receptor (beta chain) was identified in a study of metastatic and nonmetastatic thyroid tumors (dated by TCRdb to about 2020). With regard to the full study: For patients with malignant and with benign thyroid disease, the researchers compared repertoires between peripheral blood samples and tumor or nodule tissue samples. General findings and caveats noted by the study authors: In both blood and tumor samples, malignant tumors were reported to have significantly higher TCR beta diversity than benign nodules.

This clone has a count of ten or more. There is no known antigen for this receptor. One base away there is no much larger clone; base qualities are not given. No treatment had been received by any patient before thyroid surgery. Using T-cell receptor beta sequencing, the study looked back at clinical samples from patients collected from 2012 to 2018. Receptor libraries were prepared by PCR. The listed sequencing device is Illumina HiSeq 4000. High-throughput sequencing was used to profile the TCR beta-chain CDR3 region of each patient. As for how the authors treated the data: A classifier to discriminate distant-metastatic papillary thyroid cancer patients was built from CDR3 differences across clinicopathological groups. To measure repertoire diversity the researchers used the Shannon index, while the Morisita-Horn index served to gauge how similar the tumor and blood repertoires were. The public reads were quality trimmed at Q25 with fastp and then assembled into clones with MiXCR by TCRdb, keeping productive beta chains. The V and J calls come from TCRdb's annotation, not from the publication. The sample table holds approximately 35,000 clones, of which roughly 15% were seen once. Around 19% of the sample rests with the top ten.

V loses 8 bases at its end and J loses 0 bases; junction bases beyond the gene matches: 5. Reading from cysteine to phenylalanine, the CDR3 counts 14 amino acids. The sequence is cut down to CDR3 DNA, 42 bases in frame from base 1. Looking up the germline V gene yields CDR1 MRHNA and CDR2 SNTAGT. The chain was built from TRBV6-4 and TRBJ1-1; 8 bases in the junction line up with TRBD1. Material: blood. This clonotype was obtained from a male donor with papillary thyroid cancer or a benign thyroid nodule (not recorded which). Some clones in this sample may be carry-over from other donors' samples. The CDR3 is CASGTGHLNTEAFF. The nucleotides are TGTGCCAGCGGGACAGGACACTTGAACACTGAAGCTTTCTTT.